The 28 T cell receptor beta chains below were found in one sample sequenced in a study of cytomegalovirus exposure and HLA in healthy donors. The PCR used 60 Vbeta and 13 Jbeta primers. The assay was immunoSEQ multiplex PCR, and TCRdb's table has in-frame clones only and misses some. The sample contains over 100,000 clones, approximately 81% of which appear only once. Sequenced material: PBMCs. These receptor sequences come from a woman aged 18 to 35 in good health and CMV-seropositive.

V usage is TRBV19 and J usage is TRBJ1-3; 9 nucleotides align to TRBD1. With V trimmed by 5 bases and J by 2 bases, 7 bases remained unmatched. The CDR3 is 16 amino acids. Per the germline V gene, CDR1 is LNHDA and CDR2 is SQIVND (reference sequence). This CDR3 is CASSLDRGAPGNTIYF. For the CDR3, the DNA is TGTGCCAGTAGTTTGGACAGGGGCGCGCCTGGAAACACCATATATTTT.

The chain employs TRBV14 and TRBJ1-1, with TRBD1 matching 7 bases. The trim removed 6 bases at V and 0 bases at J, leaving 7 bases unmatched. This CDR3 comprises 15 residues. The germline V gene has CDR1 SGHDN and CDR2 FVKESK. This CDR3 reads CASRRAGGMNTEAFF. The CDR3 DNA sequence: TGTGCCAGCAGAAGAGCAGGGGGAATGAACACTGAAGCTTTCTTT.

The gene calls are TRBV19 and TRBJ2-5; D gene uncertain. From germline, CDR1 is LNHDA and CDR2 SQIVND (reference sequence). The CDR3 length is 12 residues. The ends were cut back, 5 bases at V and 5 bases at J, with 9 bases in the middle. This chain's CDR3 is CASSFMRETQYF. CDR3 in DNA: TGTGCCAGTAGTTTTATGAGGGAGACCCAGTACTTC.

This clone has a single count. In nucleotides, the CDR3 is TGTGCCAGCAGTCTCCTTACTGGGACAGGGGGCTCTTATGGCTACACCTTC. Translation: CASSLLTGTGGSYGYTF. The chain uses TRBV28 and TRBJ1-2, with 12 bases aligning to TRBD1. The CDR3 spans 17 residues. CDR1 MDHEN and CDR2 SYDVKM come from the germline V gene. The V segment lost 5 bases and the J segment 5 bases; nucleotides outside the gene matches: 12.

To note about this clone: An end of the junction does not agree with germline; a read error may underlie this. The V call is TRBV7-7, the J call TRBJ2-4, with TRBD1 matching 8 bases. Germline values: CDR1 SSHAT, CDR2 FNYEAQ (reference sequence). This CDR3 is 15 amino acids long. CDR3 amino acids: CASSLDRGPQNIQYF. CDR3 nucleotides: TGTGCTAGCAGCTTAGACAGGGGTCCCCAAAACATTCAGTACTTC.

This clone was counted between two and nine times. This chain links TRBV11-2 with TRBJ2-1; TRBD2 matches 7 bases. The trim removed 2 bases at V and 3 bases at J, leaving 4 bases unmatched. The germline V gene encodes CDR1 SGHAT and CDR2 FQNNGV. The CDR3 consists of 15 residues. The CDR3, as DNA: TGTGCCAGCAGCTTACGGTGGGAGGGCTACAATGAGCAGTTCTTC. Its translation is CASSLRWEGYNEQFF.

This clone was recorded once. The V call is TRBV5-1, the J call TRBJ2-3; the match to TRBD2 covers 8 bases. Germline V gene sequence: CDR1 SGHRS, CDR2 YFSETQ. V shed 1 base, J shed 10 bases, and the junction held 5 bases outside the gene matches. The CDR3 is made up of 13 amino acids. The CDR3 here is CASSLREREPQYF. The CDR3 DNA reads as TGCGCCAGCAGCTTGCGGGAGCGGGAGCCGCAGTATTTT.

This rearrangement joins TRBV15 to TRBJ2-1; no clear D gene. Trimming pared 0 bases from V and 3 bases from J, leaving 3 bases between. The CDR3 sequence is 13 residues long. Germline CDR1 is LNHNV and CDR2 is YYDKDF (reference sequence). Written as DNA, the CDR3 is TGTGCCACCAGCAGAGACGGCTACAATGAGCAGTTCTTC. Encoded protein: CATSRDGYNEQFF.

J is TRBJ2-5 and V is TRBV9; 9 nucleotides match TRBD2. The ends lost 0 bases at V and 2 bases at J; junction bases unmatched: 8. CDR3 length: 17 residues. Germline V CDR1 and CDR2: SGDLS, YYNGEE. CDR3 sequence reads: CASSVGSSGNYQETQYF. CDR3 DNA: TGTGCCAGCAGCGTAGGTTCTAGCGGGAATTATCAAGAGACCCAGTACTTC.

The chain has TRBV2 and TRBJ1-4; D unresolved. In germline, CDR1 is SNHLY, CDR2 FYNNEI. The CDR3 sequence is 13 residues long. V lost 8 bases and J 8 bases, leaving 15 bases between the germline ends. CDR3 in DNA: TGTGCCAGCCTTTTTGCCTGGAGAGAAAAACTGTTTTTT. The encoded protein is CASLFAWREKLFF.

The chain is built from TRBV10-1 and TRBJ2-1; 10 bases fit TRBD2. Germline V gene sequence: CDR1 WNHNN, CDR2 SYGVQD (reference sequence). V was pared by 3 bases and J by 0 bases, with 2 bases of the junction left unmatched. The CDR3 is made up of 16 amino acids. Here the CDR3 DNA reads TGCGCCAGCAGTGAAGCTAGCGGGAGCTCCTACAATGAGCAGTTCTTC. Residues: CASSEASGSSYNEQFF.

The chain couples TRBV6-5 to TRBJ2-3; TRBD1 is a possible D gene (6 bases). CDR1 and CDR2 (germline): MNHEY, SVGAGI. V was clipped by 2 bases and J by 7 bases, with 13 bases between them. The CDR3 has 14 residues. CDR3 bases: TGTGCCAGCAGTTACACGCAGGGGCTAAATACGCAGTATTTT. This translates into CASSYTQGLNTQYF.

The rearrangement links TRBV2 to TRBJ2-7; perhaps TRBD2 as D (6 bases). This CDR3 comprises 13 residues. Germline CDR1 reads SNHLY; CDR2 reads FYNNEI. Trimming left V 5 bases short and J 3 bases short, with 11 bases between. CDR3 sequence: CASSRDLNYEQYF. The CDR3 region has the DNA TGTGCCAGCAGTAGGGACTTAAACTACGAGCAGTACTTC.

A remark on this clone: The sample has other DNA sequences that encode this CDR3 too. The chain is built from TRBV5-1 and TRBJ1-4; a possible D gene is TRBD1 (5 bases). Germline CDR1 and CDR2: SGHRS and YFSETQ. This CDR3 is built from 14 residues. Between the trimmed V and J ends, which lost 1 base and 1 base, there was a span of 5 bases. In DNA, the CDR3 is TGCGCCAGCAGCTTGACAGGAACTAATGAAAAACTGTTTTTT. Its protein is CASSLTGTNEKLFF.

The chain recombines TRBV5-6 with TRBJ2-1; 12 bases match TRBD2. V was clipped by 4 bases and J by 4 bases; unmatched bases: 3. The germline V gene encodes CDR1 SGHDT and CDR2 YYEEEE. This CDR3 is built from 15 residues. CDR3 residues: CASSPGLAGYNEQFF. DNA for the CDR3: TGTGCCAGCAGCCCAGGACTAGCGGGGTACAATGAGCAGTTCTTC.

The chain recombines TRBV2 with TRBJ2-7; 9 bases are shared with TRBD1. The V gene's germline CDR1 is SNHLY and CDR2 FYNNEI. The CDR3 extends over 14 amino acids. Trimming cost V 6 bases and J 5 bases; bases outside gene matches: 8. CDR3 protein: CASSGQGMNDEQYF. CDR3 in DNA: TGTGCCAGCAGCGGACAGGGGATGAACGACGAGCAGTACTTC. The entire variable domain, with the rest obtained from reference TRBV2 and TRBJ2-7, is as follows: EPEVTQTPSHQVTQMGQEVILRCVPISNHLYFYWYRQILGQKVEFLVSFYNNEISEKSEIFDDQFSVERPDGSNFTLKIRSTKLEDSAMYFCASSGQGMNDEQYFGPGTRLTVT.

The chain employs TRBV7-2 and TRBJ2-7; 12 bases agree with TRBD2. With V trimmed by 5 bases and J by 4 bases, 6 bases remained unmatched. The CDR3 consists of 15 residues. Germline CDR1 reads SGHTA; CDR2 reads FQGNSA. For the CDR3, the DNA is TGTGCCAGCAGCCGGACTAGCGGGACGGTATACGAGCAGTACTTC. Its translation: CASSRTSGTVYEQYF.

V gene TRBV30 combines with J gene TRBJ2-5, with D perhaps matching TRBD2 (5 bases). This CDR3 has 14 amino acids. Trimming took 3 bases from V and 5 from J, leaving 16 bases between them. The germline V gene encodes CDR1 GTSNPN and CDR2 SVGIG (reference sequence). The CDR3, as DNA: TGTGCCTGGAGCCCCGGGATAGCGACGGAGACCCAGTACTTC. Protein sequence: CAWSPGIATETQYF.

CDR3 coding DNA: TGTGCCAGCGGATATCAGGGGTTCGACTATGGCTACACCTTC. Translated, it gives CASGYQGFDYGYTF. This chain links TRBV27 with TRBJ1-2; D is perhaps TRBD1 (6 bases). Trimming took off 8 bases at V and 3 bases at J, with 16 bases between the two ends. The CDR3 is 14 amino acids. Germline V gene data show CDR1 as MNHEY and CDR2 as SMNVEV (reference sequence).

Comment on this clone: The sample has other DNA sequences that encode this CDR3 too. The chain links TRBV9 to TRBJ2-3; 7 positions match TRBD2. The ends lost 2 bases at V and 4 bases at J; junction bases unmatched: 7. CDR3 size: 15 residues. Germline CDR1 reads SGDLS; CDR2 reads YYNGEE. CDR3 protein: CASSVEAGNADTQYF. The DNA of the CDR3 is TGTGCCAGCAGCGTCGAAGCGGGGAACGCAGATACGCAGTATTTT.

The chain joins TRBV28 to TRBJ2-3; 9 nucleotides match TRBD2. Looked up from germline, CDR1 is MDHEN and CDR2 is SYDVKM. The CDR3 is 17 amino acids. Trimming cost V 6 bases and J 4 bases; bases outside gene matches: 14. This chain's CDR3 is CASSLPQASGNPDTQYF. CDR3 DNA sequence: TGTGCCAGCAGCCTTCCCCAGGCTAGCGGGAACCCAGATACGCAGTATTTT.

The chain employs TRBV15 and TRBJ1-1; D is possibly TRBD1 (6 bases). Germline V gene data show CDR1 as LNHNV and CDR2 as YYDKDF (reference sequence). V lost 3 bases and J lost 3, with 14 bases in between. The CDR3 loop spans 15 amino acids. In DNA form, the CDR3 reads TGTGCCACCAGCAGGGCGAGGGGGTTTGACACTGAAGCTTTCTTT. As protein: CATSRARGFDTEAFF.

This chain uses TRBV6-5 with TRBJ1-2; 9 bases are shared with TRBD1. Trimming at V came to 1 base and at J to 8 bases, leaving 11 bases not matched to a gene. Germline V gives CDR1 MNHEY, CDR2 SVGAGI. The CDR3 loop spans 16 amino acids. CDR3: CASSYFWPTGGGGYTF. DNA for the CDR3: TGTGCCAGCAGTTACTTTTGGCCCACAGGGGGCGGAGGCTACACCTTC.

This clone was seen a single time. CDR3 DNA sequence: TGTGCCAGCAGCGTAGCCTTGGGGCAGGACTCCTACAATGAGCAGTTCTTC. It is translated as CASSVALGQDSYNEQFF. The chain carries TRBV9 and TRBJ2-1; D perhaps matches TRBD1 (5 bases). This CDR3 has 17 amino acids. Trimming pared 0 bases from V and 0 bases from J, leaving 13 bases between. The germline V gene has CDR1 SGDLS and CDR2 YYNGEE.

The rearrangement joins TRBV6-5 to TRBJ2-5, with 7 bases that match TRBD2. The J call is in doubt because the DNA end fits TRBJ2-7 better. The CDR3 is 15 residues long. Germline loops: CDR1 MNHEY, CDR2 SVGAGI. In DNA, the CDR3 is TGTGCCAGCAGGAGGACTAGAGGCAGGGCCTACGAGCAGTACTTC. Protein: CASRRTRGRAYEQYF.

This chain connects TRBV19 to TRBJ2-1; possible D gene TRBD1, 5 bases. V was shortened by 4 bases and J by 6 bases, with 7 bases between the two germline ends. The CDR3 contains 12 residues. Germline CDR1 and CDR2: LNHDA and SQIVND (reference sequence). The CDR3 DNA sequence: TGTGCCAGTAGTACAGGGCGCAATGAGCAGTTCTTC. Translated, it gives CASSTGRNEQFF.

This clone was seen a single time. This chain connects TRBV27 to TRBJ1-1; 11 nucleotides line up with TRBD1. The ends lost 9 bases at V and 8 bases at J; junction bases unmatched: 8. Germline V gene sequence: CDR1 MNHEY, CDR2 SMNVEV (reference sequence). This CDR3 spans 13 amino acids. The CDR3 nucleotides read TGTGCCAGTTCGGACAGGGGGCTGGGAGAAGCTTTCTTT. Its translation is CASSDRGLGEAFF.

The chain combines TRBV19 with TRBJ1-3; D unresolved. The CDR3 totals 14 residues. With 7 bases removed from V and 0 bases from J, the gap between germline ends came to 10 bases. Germline lookup yields CDR1 LNHDA and CDR2 SQIVND (reference sequence). In DNA, the CDR3 is TGTGCCAGTAAGAGGTCGCACTCTGGAAACACCATATATTTT. Its translation: CASKRSHSGNTIYF.